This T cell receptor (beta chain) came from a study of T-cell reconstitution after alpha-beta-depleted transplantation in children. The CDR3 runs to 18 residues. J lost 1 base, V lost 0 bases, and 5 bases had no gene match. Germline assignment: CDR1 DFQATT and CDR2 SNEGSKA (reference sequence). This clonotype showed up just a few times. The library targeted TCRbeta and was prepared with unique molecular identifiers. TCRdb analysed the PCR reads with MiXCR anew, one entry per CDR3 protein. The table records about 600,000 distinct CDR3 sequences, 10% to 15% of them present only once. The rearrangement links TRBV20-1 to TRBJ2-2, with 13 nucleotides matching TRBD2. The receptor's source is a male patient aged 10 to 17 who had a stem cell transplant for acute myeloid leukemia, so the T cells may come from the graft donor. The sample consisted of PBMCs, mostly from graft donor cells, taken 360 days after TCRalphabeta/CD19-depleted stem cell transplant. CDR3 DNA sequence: TGCAGTGCTAGAGACAGGACTAGCGGGAGCCAGAACACCGGGGAGCTGTTTTTT. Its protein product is CSARDRTSGSQNTGELFF.